These 20 T cell receptor beta chains originate from one sample sequenced in a study of Ad26.COV2.S vaccination and SARS-CoV-2 variants. TCRdb keeps only in-frame clones here, not all; method: immunoSEQ multiplex PCR. The table includes approximately 340,000 clones, about 90% detected once. Source: peripheral blood, taken after recovery from COVID-19. These receptors were taken from a human donor who had recovered from COVID-19.

The V and J genes are TRBV11-3 and TRBJ2-2; D unclear. Germline CDR1 and CDR2: SGHNT and YENEEA. This CDR3 has 14 residues. V lost 1 base, J lost 7 bases, and 10 bases lay in between. CDR3 DNA: TGTGCCAGCAGCTTAGGAGGAAAGGGCGGGGAGCTGTTTTTT. Amino acids: CASSLGGKGGELFF.

As to this clone: Different DNA sequences within this sample yield the same CDR3. This chain links TRBV15 with TRBJ1-5; tentatively, D is TRBD1 (6 bases). This CDR3 has 12 amino acids. V was pared by 9 bases and J by 4 bases, with 10 bases between. Germline CDR1 and CDR2: LNHNV and YYDKDF (reference sequence). CDR3 sequence reads: CATTGSNQPQHF. The CDR3 region has the DNA TGTGCCACAACAGGGAGTAATCAGCCCCAGCATTTT. Supplemented by reference TRBV15 and TRBJ1-5, the full variable domain reads DAMVIQNPRYQVTQFGKPVTLSCSQTLNHNVMYWYQQKSSQAPKLLFHYYDKDFNNEADTPDNFQSRRPNTSFCFLDIRSPGLGDTAMYLCATTGSNQPQHFGDGTRLSIL.

This clone was observed once. V is TRBV5-4 and J is TRBJ1-1; D remains ambiguous. Trimming removed 5 bases at V and 1 base at J, with 6 bases between. CDR1 is SGHNT, CDR2 YYREEE, per germline (reference sequence). The CDR3 is 12 amino acids. The CDR3 DNA reads TGTGCCAGCAGTGTAGGGAACACTGAAGCTTTCTTT. Protein: CASSVGNTEAFF.

The rearrangement links TRBV4-1 to TRBJ2-7, with TRBD1 matching 9 bases. J was trimmed by 5 bases and V by 1 base; bases with no gene match: 3. Germline values: CDR1 MGHRA, CDR2 YSYEKL. The CDR3 sequence is 14 residues long. The CDR3 is CASSQATGGDEQYF. The CDR3 DNA reads as TGCGCCAGCAGCCAAGCTACAGGGGGCGACGAGCAGTACTTC.

This chain connects TRBV7-9 to TRBJ1-5, with D perhaps TRBD1 (5 bases). Germline assignment: CDR1 SEHNR and CDR2 FQNEAQ (reference sequence). With 3 bases removed from V and 2 bases from J, the gap between germline ends came to 17 bases. The CDR3 runs 17 residues. The CDR3 bases are TGTGCCAGCAGCTTGGGGTCTGGGGCGATGGGCAATCAGCCCCAGCATTTT. Protein: CASSLGSGAMGNQPQHF.

The chain uses TRBV11-2 and TRBJ1-6; possibly TRBD1 for D (5 bases). Trimming took off 4 bases at V and 8 bases at J, with 12 bases between the two ends. This CDR3 has 14 amino acids. Germline V gene data show CDR1 as SGHAT and CDR2 as FQNNGV. The CDR3 sequence: CASSSLRGDSPLHF. The CDR3 bases are TGTGCCAGCAGCTCTCTCCGGGGGGATTCACCCCTCCACTTT.

The chain links TRBV4-3 to TRBJ2-7; the match to TRBD1 covers 11 bases. Germline values: CDR1 LGHNA, CDR2 YSLEER. With 1 base clipped from V and 1 base from J, the junction kept 12 bases outside the gene matches. This CDR3 comprises 19 residues. As DNA, the CDR3 is TGCGCCAGCAGCCAAGGATGGGACAGGGGGATAATAGTATCCTACGAGCAGTACTTC. It specifies CASSQGWDRGIIVSYEQYF.

CDR3 sequence (DNA): TGTGCCAGCAGCGTATGGATGAGCACCGGGGAGCTGTTTTTT. It encodes CASSVWMSTGELFF. The chain joins TRBV9 to TRBJ2-2; D remains unclear. The CDR3 length is 14 residues. Trimming removed 1 base from V and 4 bases from J, with 8 bases in between. CDR1 and CDR2 (germline): SGDLS, YYNGEE.

This clone came up once. V gene TRBV6-1 combines with J gene TRBJ1-1; D might be TRBD1 (6 bases). Between the trimmed V and J ends, which lost 1 base and 5 bases, there was a span of 11 bases. CDR1 is MNHNS, CDR2 SASEGT, per germline. The CDR3 runs to 14 residues. CDR3 amino acids: CASSEGGGRTEAFF. In nucleotides, the CDR3 is TGTGCCAGCAGTGAAGGGGGGGGGCGGACTGAAGCTTTCTTT.

The chain combines TRBV6-6 with TRBJ1-6; D perhaps matches TRBD1 (6 bases). The CDR3 runs to 16 residues. V dropped 6 bases and J dropped 1 base, with 13 bases sitting between them. Germline CDR1 and CDR2: MNHNY and SVGAGI (reference sequence). The CDR3 here is CASSPGVRSYNSPLHF. The CDR3 bases are TGTGCCAGCAGCCCAGGGGTGAGGTCCTATAATTCACCCCTCCACTTT.

The chain carries TRBV5-1 and TRBJ2-5, with 7 bases that match TRBD1. After removal of 4 bases from V and 3 bases from J, the junction contained 3 bases not matched to a gene. Germline CDR1 and CDR2: SGHRS and YFSETQ. The CDR3 is made up of 13 amino acids. The CDR3, as DNA: TGCGCCAGCAGCGAGGGGGCAGAAGAGACCCAGTACTTC. Protein product: CASSEGAEETQYF.

The chain uses TRBV5-8 and TRBJ1-6; D is ambiguous. This CDR3 is 16 amino acids long. The V gene lost 4 bases and the J gene lost 0 bases, with 11 bases spanning the gap. In germline, CDR1 is SGHTS, CDR2 YDEGEE. The CDR3 spells CASSAMGSSYNSPLHF. In DNA form, the CDR3 reads TGTGCCAGCAGCGCAATGGGGAGCTCCTATAATTCACCCCTCCACTTT.

This sequence joins TRBV11-2 and TRBJ2-3, with 7 nucleotides matching TRBD2. Germline V gene data show CDR1 as SGHAT and CDR2 as FQNNGV. V was clipped by 3 bases and J by 4 bases; unmatched bases: 7. This CDR3 comprises 15 residues. CDR3 protein: CASSFWGGSPDTQYF. The CDR3 region has the DNA TGTGCCAGCAGCTTCTGGGGAGGGTCCCCAGATACGCAGTATTTT.

This chain joins TRBV25-1 and TRBJ2-5, with D possibly matching TRBD1 (6 bases). Trimming removed 5 bases from V and 2 bases from J, with 18 bases in between. The CDR3 has 16 amino acids. Germline V gene data show CDR1 as MGHDK and CDR2 as SYGVNS. The chain's CDR3 is CASSRGQPLTQETQYF. The CDR3 DNA reads as TGTGCCAGCAGTCGTGGACAGCCCCTAACACAAGAGACCCAGTACTTC.

As to this clone: Other DNA sequences in the sample encode the same CDR3. The CDR3 sequence is CAISESGQNNQPQHF. As DNA, the CDR3 is TGTGCCATCAGTGAGTCTGGGCAGAACAATCAGCCCCAGCATTTT. The chain employs TRBV10-3 and TRBJ1-5; D is unresolved. From germline, CDR1 is ENHRY and CDR2 SYGVKD. Trimming removed 0 bases from V and 3 bases from J, with 9 bases in between. This CDR3 contains 15 residues.

CDR3 loop: CASRSTTSGYTF. CDR3 coding DNA: TGTGCCAGCAGGTCGACCACTTCGGGCTACACCTTC. V and J are TRBV5-6 and TRBJ1-2, with D hard to call. Trimming took 5 bases from V and 8 from J, leaving 13 bases between them. The CDR3 covers 12 residues. Per the germline V gene, CDR1 is SGHDT and CDR2 is YYEEEE.

This chain uses TRBV6-2 or TRBV6-3 with TRBJ1-2, with 7 bases fitting TRBD1. From germline, CDR1 is MNHEY and CDR2 SVGEGT. V was pared by 4 bases and J by 4 bases, with 12 bases of the junction left unmatched. The CDR3 contains 16 residues. The CDR3 region is CASSWGQFGPLYGYTF. The CDR3 nucleotides read TGTGCCAGCAGTTGGGGACAGTTCGGGCCCCTCTATGGCTACACCTTC.

The rearrangement uses TRBV3-1 (or the pseudogene TRBV3-2) and TRBJ2-1; D is possibly TRBD1 or TRBD2 (6 bases each). The CDR3 runs to 14 residues. Trimming stripped 4 bases from V and 9 bases from J, with 16 bases between. CDR1 is LGHDT and CDR2 is YNNKEL in the germline V gene (reference sequence). The CDR3 here is CASSPGGNLVEQFF. DNA of the CDR3: TGTGCCAGCAGCCCCGGGGGCAATTTAGTTGAGCAGTTCTTC.

The chain employs TRBV25-1 and TRBJ1-1; D is uncertain. The germline CDR1 and CDR2 sequences are MGHDK and SYGVNS. Deletions cut 7 bases from V and 4 bases from J, with 13 bases between. This CDR3 contains 13 residues. Written as DNA, the CDR3 is TGTGCCAGCACCTTCAAGGGAGGCACTGAAGCTTTCTTT. Translation: CASTFKGGTEAFF. The full variable domain, rest sourced from reference TRBV25-1 and TRBJ1-1, is EADIYQTPRYLVIGTGKKITLECSQTMGHDKMYWYQQDPGMELHLIHYSYGVNSTEKGDLSSESTVSRIRTEHFPLTLESARPSHTSQYLCASTFKGGTEAFFGQGTRLTVV.

In this sample, this clone turned up once. The genes are TRBV6-5 and TRBJ2-1; D uncertain. The CDR3 extends over 15 amino acids. Trimming took 7 bases from V and 6 from J, leaving 19 bases between them. Germline CDR1 is MNHEY and CDR2 is SVGAGI. Here the CDR3 DNA reads TGTGCCAGCATAGATCTCAAGTCCCCGAGCAATGAGCAGTTCTTC. Translation gives CASIDLKSPSNEQFF.